This TCR beta chain appears in the sequencing data of a study of spatial heterogeneity in lung cancer. Study results and caveats: One measure, the expanded intratumoral alpha and beta TCR count, tracked tumor mutation counts. Nonsynonymous mutation counts, ubiquitous and regional, were tracked by the respective counts of ubiquitous and regional expanded TCRs.

Each TCR cDNA molecule bore a unique molecular identifier. TCRdb itself ran the 5' RACE reads through MiXCR, one entry per CDR3 protein. The sample lists approximately 5,500 distinct CDR3 sequences, around 6.8% occurring once. Regarding this clonotype: The antigen is not known. The library was built for alpha chains, so this beta chain is an off-target read and its size means little.

Time point noted: sample taken at primary tumor resection. The CDR3 is made up of 16 amino acids. Trimming cost V 6 bases and J 3 bases, with 20 bases left between them. CDR1 and CDR2 from the germline V gene are LGHDT and YNNKEL (reference sequence). Material: lung tumor tissue, obtained at surgery. This receptor was taken from a female donor with early-stage non-small cell lung cancer. This chain uses TRBV3-1 with TRBJ1-1; D is undetermined. The CDR3 loop is CASSHYYTARDTEAFF. Written as DNA, the CDR3 is TGTGCCAGCAGTCACTACTACACGGCGAGAGACACTGAAGCTTTCTTT.